Presented here are 21 T cell receptor beta chains from one specimen sequenced in a study of blood T cell repertoires in COVID-19. Measured with immunoSEQ multiplex PCR; TCRdb has only the in-frame clones, and not every one. The table includes 200,000 to 250,000 clones, around nine tenths detected once. Sequencing used peripheral blood. These receptors were obtained from a woman aged 40-49 years who had recovered from COVID-19.

V and J are TRBV3-1 (or the pseudogene TRBV3-2) and TRBJ2-1; D is perhaps TRBD2 (5 bases). V shed 0 bases and J shed 8 bases, with 11 bases lying between them. Germline lookup yields CDR1 LGHDT and CDR2 YNNKEL (reference sequence). This CDR3 contains 14 residues. The CDR3 coding sequence is TGTGCCAGCAGCCAAGATGGGAGAGGCTATGAGCAGTTCTTC. This gives the protein CASSQDGRGYEQFF.

This chain connects TRBV4-1 to TRBJ1-5, with 8 positions matching TRBD1. Germline loops: CDR1 MGHRA, CDR2 YSYEKL. This CDR3 spans 16 amino acids. V shed 2 bases, J shed 6 bases, and the junction held 9 bases outside the gene matches. CDR3 protein: CASSQRETDRVQPQHF. Here the CDR3 DNA reads TGCGCCAGCAGCCAACGAGAAACGGACAGGGTTCAGCCCCAGCATTTT.

The chain employs TRBV6-2 or TRBV6-3 and TRBJ1-5, with D possibly TRBD1 on 5 matching bases. Trimming left V 6 bases short and J 0 bases short, with 15 bases between. This CDR3 region has 16 residues. Germline V gene lookup returns CDR1 MNHEY and CDR2 SVGEGT. The DNA for the CDR3 is TGTGCCAGCAGCCTGTCTCGGGGGTATAGCAATCAGCCCCAGCATTTT. Its translation: CASSLSRGYSNQPQHF.

The V call is TRBV6-5, the J call TRBJ1-2; TRBD1 agrees at 8 bases. V lost 10 bases to trimming and J lost 4 bases; unmatched junction nucleotides: 11. CDR1 and CDR2 (germline): MNHEY, SVGAGI. This CDR3 comprises 14 residues. CDR3 protein: CATNRGDGSYGYTF. The CDR3 DNA sequence: TGTGCCACTAACAGGGGGGACGGCTCCTATGGCTACACCTTC.

The CDR3: CASSYTGSGANVLTF. Written as DNA, the CDR3 is TGTGCCAGCAGCTATACAGGCTCTGGGGCCAACGTCCTGACTTTC. The genes are TRBV3-1 (or the pseudogene TRBV3-2) and TRBJ2-6, with D tentatively TRBD1 (5 bases). V lost 5 bases, J lost 0 bases, and 8 bases lay in between. The CDR3 is 15 amino acids. Germline V CDR1 and CDR2: LGHDT, YNNKEL (reference sequence).

The chain joins TRBV19 to TRBJ2-2; the match to TRBD2 covers 9 bases. The ends lost 5 bases at V and 2 bases at J; junction bases unmatched: 6. CDR1 is LNHDA, CDR2 SQIVND, per germline (reference sequence). The CDR3 is 16 residues long. CDR3 loop: CASSVTGTSNTGELFF. CDR3 coding DNA: TGTGCCAGTAGTGTCACCGGGACTAGCAACACCGGGGAGCTGTTTTTT.

This rearrangement joins TRBV6-6 to TRBJ2-3; D not certain. This CDR3 has 13 residues. The germline V gene encodes CDR1 MNHNY and CDR2 SVGAGI (reference sequence). The V gene lost 6 bases and the J gene lost 0 bases, with 7 bases spanning the gap. CDR3 DNA sequence: TGTGCCAGCAGCACAGTGAGCACAGATACGCAGTATTTT. Translating gives CASSTVSTDTQYF.

This sequence joins TRBV7-2 and TRBJ2-1; TRBD1 agrees at 11 bases. This CDR3 is 15 amino acids long. The germline V gene has CDR1 SGHTA and CDR2 FQGNSA. V was clipped by 6 bases and J by 6 bases; unmatched bases: 7. The CDR3 DNA is TGTGCCAGCAGTTCGGACAGGGGGCGAGGCAATGAGCAGTTCTTC. It codes for CASSSDRGRGNEQFF.

This chain links TRBV11-3 with TRBJ1-2; D is uncertain. The CDR3 contains 14 residues. Trimming left V 0 bases short and J 5 bases short, with 10 bases between. Per germline, CDR1 SGHNT and CDR2 YENEEA. For the CDR3, the DNA is TGTGCCAGCAGCTTAGATTCCGGGATGTATGGCTACACCTTC. It yields the protein CASSLDSGMYGYTF.

V is TRBV5-6 and J is TRBJ2-3; D remains unclear. This CDR3 is 12 amino acids long. Trimming left V 3 bases short and J 2 bases short, with 4 bases between. From germline, CDR1 is SGHDT and CDR2 YYEEEE. In nucleotides, the CDR3 is TGTGCCAGCAGCTCCCTCACAGATACGCAGTATTTT. Protein sequence: CASSSLTDTQYF.

The rearrangement uses TRBV9 and TRBJ2-7; D is possibly TRBD1 (5 bases). This CDR3 has 13 amino acids. The germline V gene encodes CDR1 SGDLS and CDR2 YYNGEE. V dropped 1 base and J dropped 5 bases, with 10 bases sitting between them. The CDR3 nucleotides are TGTGCCAGCAGCGTATTTACCAGGGACGAGCAGTACTTC. It specifies CASSVFTRDEQYF.

The V gene is TRBV11-1, the J gene TRBJ1-1, with 9 bases aligning to TRBD1. CDR1 is SGHAT, CDR2 FQDESV, per germline (reference sequence). The V gene end was trimmed by 3 bases and the J gene end by 6 bases; junction bases not matched to a gene: 2. The CDR3 consists of 13 residues. The CDR3 DNA is TGTGCCAGCAGCTTGGGGACAGGGTCTGAAGCTTTCTTT. Translating gives CASSLGTGSEAFF.

The V and J genes are TRBV5-5 and TRBJ2-1; 11 positions agree with TRBD2. Germline loops: CDR1 SGHKS, CDR2 YYEKEE (reference sequence). Losses at the gene ends were 3 bases for V and 0 bases for J; bases not matched to a gene: 8. CDR3 size: 18 residues. CDR3 nucleotides: TGTGCCAGCAGCTCGGGGCTAGCGGGGGGTAGCTCCTACAATGAGCAGTTCTTC. Translation: CASSSGLAGGSSYNEQFF.

V is TRBV19 and J is TRBJ1-1, with no clear D. From germline, CDR1 is LNHDA and CDR2 SQIVND (reference sequence). Trimming shortened V by 11 bases and J by 0 bases, and 13 bases separated the two germline ends. CDR3 length: 13 residues. The CDR3: CASYGGMNTEAFF. In nucleotides, the CDR3 is TGTGCCTCTTATGGAGGTATGAACACTGAAGCTTTCTTT.

The V and J genes are TRBV4-3 and TRBJ2-7, with D hard to call. Germline V gives CDR1 LGHNA, CDR2 YSLEER. The CDR3 consists of 17 residues. Trimming removed 0 bases from V and 0 bases from J, with 15 bases in between. CDR3 loop: CASSQDNSQYPSYEQYF. Here the CDR3 DNA reads TGCGCCAGCAGCCAAGATAACAGCCAGTACCCCTCCTACGAGCAGTACTTC.

V usage is TRBV10-2 and J usage is TRBJ2-1; TRBD2 agrees at 8 bases. The germline V gene has CDR1 WSHSY and CDR2 SAAADI. V trimming: 4 bases; J trimming: 4 bases; junction bases outside the gene matches: 6. This CDR3 is 15 amino acids long. CDR3 sequence reads: CASSVGTSEYNEQFF. CDR3 nucleotide sequence: TGCGCCAGCAGTGTTGGGACTAGTGAATACAATGAGCAGTTCTTC.

A note on this clone: The sample holds other DNA sequences that translate to the same CDR3. This sequence joins TRBV19 and TRBJ2-7, with TRBD1 matching 10 bases. The CDR3 is made up of 14 amino acids. V was pared by 6 bases and J by 3 bases, with 5 bases of the junction left unmatched. Germline-derived CDR1 and CDR2 are LNHDA and SQIVND (reference sequence). The DNA for the CDR3 is TGTGCCAGTAGCCCCCGGGACAGGGGCTACGAGCAGTACTTC. It encodes CASSPRDRGYEQYF. Full variable domain (remainder filled in from reference TRBV19 and TRBJ2-7): DGGITQSPKYLFRKEGQNVTLSCEQNLNHDAMYWYRQDPGQGLRLIYYSQIVNDFQKGDIAEGYSVSREKKESFPLTVTSAQKNPTAFYLCASSPRDRGYEQYFGPGTRLTVT.

The genes are TRBV24-1 and TRBJ2-5, with a tentative D call TRBD1 (5 bases). V lost 4 bases and J lost 2, with 16 bases in between. This CDR3 contains 16 residues. The germline gives CDR1 KGHDR, CDR2 SFDVKD. The CDR3 nucleotides read TGTGCCACCAGTGACCCCGGACAAACAGGACAAGAGACCCAGTACTTC. Translation: CATSDPGQTGQETQYF.

The chain couples TRBV5-6 to TRBJ1-4, with D perhaps TRBD1 (5 bases). Deletions cut 4 bases from V and 0 bases from J, with 16 bases between. This CDR3 spans 17 amino acids. The V gene's germline CDR1 is SGHDT and CDR2 YYEEEE. The CDR3 DNA sequence: TGTGCCAGCAGCCTCTCGATTTGGGGGGCAACTAATGAAAAACTGTTTTTT. The encoded protein is CASSLSIWGATNEKLFF.

This chain joins TRBV6-6 and TRBJ2-5, with 11 nucleotides matching TRBD2. Germline values: CDR1 MNHNY, CDR2 SVGAGI (reference sequence). The CDR3 consists of 14 residues. The junction had 4 bases not matched to a gene; V was cut back by 6 bases and J by 4 bases. The CDR3: CASRRSGGGETQYF. The CDR3 region has the DNA TGTGCCAGCAGGCGTAGCGGGGGGGGAGAGACCCAGTACTTC.

This chain uses TRBV7-9 with TRBJ1-2; D possibly corresponds to TRBD1 (5 bases). This CDR3 comprises 13 residues. Germline V gives CDR1 SEHNR, CDR2 FQNEAQ (reference sequence). The V and J ends lost 2 bases and 6 bases respectively, with 10 bases between them. This CDR3 reads CASSLSGIHGYTF. CDR3 coding DNA: TGTGCCAGCAGCTTATCAGGGATTCATGGCTACACCTTC. Based on the CDR3 plus reference TRBV7-9 and TRBJ1-2, the full variable domain is DTGVSQNPRHKITKRGQNVTFRCDPISEHNRLYWYRQTLGQGPEFLTYFQNEAQLEKSRLLSDRFSAERPKGSFSTLEIQRTEQGDSAMYLCASSLSGIHGYTFGSGTRLTVV.